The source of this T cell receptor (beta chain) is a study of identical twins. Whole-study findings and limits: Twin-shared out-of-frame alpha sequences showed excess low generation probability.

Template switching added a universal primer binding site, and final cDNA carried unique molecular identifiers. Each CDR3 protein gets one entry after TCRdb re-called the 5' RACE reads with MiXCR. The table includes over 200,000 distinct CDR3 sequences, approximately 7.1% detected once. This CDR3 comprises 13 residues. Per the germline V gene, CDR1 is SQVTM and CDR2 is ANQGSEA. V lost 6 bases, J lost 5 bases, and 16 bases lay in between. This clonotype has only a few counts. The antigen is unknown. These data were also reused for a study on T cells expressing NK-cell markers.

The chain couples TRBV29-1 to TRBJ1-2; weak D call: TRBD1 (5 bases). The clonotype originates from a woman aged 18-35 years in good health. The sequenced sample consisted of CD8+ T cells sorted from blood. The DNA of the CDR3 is TGCAGCGTCGTCGGACACTCTGGGTATGGCTACACCTTC. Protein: CSVVGHSGYGYTF. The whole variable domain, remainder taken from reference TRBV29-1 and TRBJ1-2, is SAVISQKPSRDICQRGTSLTIQCQVDSQVTMMFWYRQQPGQSLTLIATANQGSEATYESGFVIDKFPISRPNLTFSTLTVSNMSPEDSSIYLCSVVGHSGYGYTFGSGTRLTVV.